This T cell receptor beta chain stems from a study of CD8 T cells in ankylosing spondylitis (dated by TCRdb to the late 2010s). In the study overall: The study profiled T cell receptor beta repertoires in healthy donors and ankylosing spondylitis patients to find disease-linked TCR variants. Peripheral blood was sampled, and synovial fluid was additionally collected from ankylosing spondylitis patients. The full study cohort comprised some 27 ankylosing spondylitis patients and 110 or so healthy donors. General findings and caveats noted by the study authors: Some TCR beta motif variants had previously been reported in synovial fluid and blood of reactive arthritis patients, which suggested common disease-initiation mechanisms. In peripheral blood, the disease-linked clones were found at relatively low frequencies and had a CD8+ phenotype. The disease-linked clones were reported as significantly enriched in matched synovial fluid samples from ankylosing spondylitis patients. Blood from ankylosing spondylitis patients appeared to be characterized by a TCR beta motif composed of about 8 highly homologous amino acid variants.

This clonotype was counted only a few times. The antigen it recognizes is unknown. It has no much larger one-base neighbor in the sample; base qualities were not kept. TCRdb shows the sequencer as Illumina HiSeq 2500. Quantitative 5'-RACE with molecular barcodes was the method used to prepare the TCR beta libraries. On the study's bioinformatics: Disease-linked TCR variants were identified with a new computational method built on a probabilistic model of VDJ rearrangement. The raw public reads went through TCRdb reprocessing: fastp at Q25, MiXCR clone calling, in-frame beta chains kept. Records with the same CDR3 protein are collapsed into one entry carrying the most frequent genes and DNA. The V and J calls and clone size are TCRdb's, not the authors'. The sample table contains fewer than 250,000 distinct CDR3 sequences; only one count was recorded for approximately 30% of them. 4% to 5% of the sample rests with the top ten.

The TCR sequence derives from a male donor with ankylosing spondylitis or in good health (not recorded which). The sequenced material came from blood, either unsorted or a sorted T cell fraction (not recorded which).

Here the CDR3 is given as CASSPERGPGADTQYF. The nucleotide sequence reads as follows: TGTGCCAGCAGCCCTGAGCGGGGCCCAGGCGCAGATACGCAGTATTTT. The sequence links TRBV7-9 to TRBJ2-3; 7 junctional bases match TRBD2. Unmatched junction bases come to 12, with V trimmed by 5 bases and J by 4 bases. Including cysteine and phenylalanine, the CDR3 has 16 amino acids. Only CDR3 DNA remains: 48 bases, in frame from the first base. The germline V gene (reference sequence) gives CDR1 as SEHNR and CDR2 as FQNEAQ.